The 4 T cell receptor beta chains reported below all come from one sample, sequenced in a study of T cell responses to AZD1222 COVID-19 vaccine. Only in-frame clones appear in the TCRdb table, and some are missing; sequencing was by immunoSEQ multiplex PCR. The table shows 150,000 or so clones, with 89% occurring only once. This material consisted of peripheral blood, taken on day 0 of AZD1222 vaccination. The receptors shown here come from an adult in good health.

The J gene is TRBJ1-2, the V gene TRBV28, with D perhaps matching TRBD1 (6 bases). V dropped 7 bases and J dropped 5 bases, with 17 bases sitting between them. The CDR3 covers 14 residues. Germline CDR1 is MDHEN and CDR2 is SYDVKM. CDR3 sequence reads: CASNPGAVRYGYTF. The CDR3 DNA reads TGTGCCAGCAACCCAGGGGCCGTAAGGTATGGCTACACCTTC.

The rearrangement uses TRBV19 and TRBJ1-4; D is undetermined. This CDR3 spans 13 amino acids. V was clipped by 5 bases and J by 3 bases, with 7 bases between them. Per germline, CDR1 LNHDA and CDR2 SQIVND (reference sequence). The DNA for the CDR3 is TGTGCCAGTAGTCGCAAGGCTAATGAAAAACTGTTTTTT. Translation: CASSRKANEKLFF. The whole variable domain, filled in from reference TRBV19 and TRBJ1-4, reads DGGITQSPKYLFRKEGQNVTLSCEQNLNHDAMYWYRQDPGQGLRLIYYSQIVNDFQKGDIAEGYSVSREKKESFPLTVTSAQKNPTAFYLCASSRKANEKLFFGSGTQLSVL.

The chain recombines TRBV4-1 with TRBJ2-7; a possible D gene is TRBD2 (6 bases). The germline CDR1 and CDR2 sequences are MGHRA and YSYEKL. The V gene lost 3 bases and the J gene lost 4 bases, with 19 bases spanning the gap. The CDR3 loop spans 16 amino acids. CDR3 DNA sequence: TGCGCCAGCAGCCAGACGATGTTAGCGGTTCTGTACGAGCAGTACTTC. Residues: CASSQTMLAVLYEQYF.

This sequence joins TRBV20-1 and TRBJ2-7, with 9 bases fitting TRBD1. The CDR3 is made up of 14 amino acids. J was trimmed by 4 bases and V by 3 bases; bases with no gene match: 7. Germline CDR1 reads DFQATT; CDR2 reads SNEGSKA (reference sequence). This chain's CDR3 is CSASSGQGFYEQYF. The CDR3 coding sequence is TGCAGTGCTAGTTCGGGACAGGGTTTTTACGAGCAGTACTTC.